This TCR beta chain was sequenced for a study of graft-versus-host responses after intestinal transplantation. On the study more broadly: Multivisceral, liver-intestinal, or isolated intestinal transplants were performed in recipients. Following induction with anti-thymocyte globulin, all recipients were given tacrolimus and steroids for around three years. Study-level points and caveats: Some GvH clones were seen earlier in gut or blood, suggesting intestinal origin. Some patients had graft-donor T cell macrochimerism, and their allografts showed high graft-versus-host to host-versus-graft clonal ratios.

Clones were read by immunoSEQ multiplex PCR, and TCRdb kept only the in-frame ones, dropping some. The sample has 4,800 or so clones, about 70% seen once; the top ten hold roughly 37%. The CDR3 runs 9 residues. Of note for this clone: Antigen: not known.

The sample consisted of PBMCs, taken 541 days after intestinal transplant. The source of this sequence is a human patient who received an intestinal transplant, so some T cells may come from the graft donor. The chain has TRBV21-1 and TRBJ1-5. TRBV21-1 corresponds to a pseudogene. The CDR3 loop is CASSPSQHF. DNA for the CDR3: TGTGCCAGCAGCCCCTCCCAGCATTTT.